This TCR beta chain comes out of a study of glioma-infiltrating T cells after dendritic cell vaccination. The PCR used 60 V beta and 13 J beta primers. TCRdb keeps only in-frame clones here, not all; method: immunoSEQ multiplex PCR. This sample carries just over 95,000 clones, about four fifths of them seen once, and the ten largest clones take around 5.4%. CDR1 SGDLS and CDR2 YYNGEE come from the germline V gene. The CDR3 is made up of 15 amino acids. The trim removed 4 bases at V and 4 bases at J, leaving 7 bases unmatched. The chain recombines TRBV9 with TRBJ1-2; 10 positions agree with TRBD1. This receptor was taken from a human donor with glioblastoma. This specimen was blood, taken before dendritic cell vaccination. The CDR3: CASSTLTGGGYGYTF. The CDR3, as DNA: TGTGCCAGCAGCACCCTGACAGGGGGCGGCTATGGCTACACCTTC.